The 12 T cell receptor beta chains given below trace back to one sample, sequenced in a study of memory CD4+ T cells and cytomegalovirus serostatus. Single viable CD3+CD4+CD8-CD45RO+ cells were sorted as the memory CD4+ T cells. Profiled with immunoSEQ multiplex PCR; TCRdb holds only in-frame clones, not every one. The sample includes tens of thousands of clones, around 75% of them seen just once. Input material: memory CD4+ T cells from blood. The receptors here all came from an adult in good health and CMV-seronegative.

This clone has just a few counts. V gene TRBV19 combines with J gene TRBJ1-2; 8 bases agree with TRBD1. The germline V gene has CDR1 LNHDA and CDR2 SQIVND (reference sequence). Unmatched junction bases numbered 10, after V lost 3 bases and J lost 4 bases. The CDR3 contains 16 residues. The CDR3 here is CASSIAGQVPIYGYTF. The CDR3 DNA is TGTGCCAGTAGTATTGCGGGACAGGTTCCTATCTATGGCTACACCTTC.

CDR3 protein: CASSLGQTDTQYF. DNA of the CDR3: TGTGCCAGCAGCTTAGGACAGACAGATACGCAGTATTTT. This rearrangement joins TRBV11-3 to TRBJ2-3; D might be TRBD1 (5 bases). Trimming removed 1 base at V and 3 bases at J, with 5 bases between. This CDR3 region has 13 residues. Germline V gene data show CDR1 as SGHNT and CDR2 as YENEEA.

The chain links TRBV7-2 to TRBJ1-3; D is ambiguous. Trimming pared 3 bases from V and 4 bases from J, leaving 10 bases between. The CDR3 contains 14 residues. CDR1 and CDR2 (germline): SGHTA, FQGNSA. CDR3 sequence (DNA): TGTGCCAGCAGCTTCCGGGTAGGAGGAAACACCATATATTTT. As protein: CASSFRVGGNTIYF.

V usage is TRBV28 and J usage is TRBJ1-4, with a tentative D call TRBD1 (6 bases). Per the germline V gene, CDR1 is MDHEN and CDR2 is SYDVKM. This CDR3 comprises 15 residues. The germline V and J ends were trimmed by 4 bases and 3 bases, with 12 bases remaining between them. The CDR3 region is CASSSYRAANEKLFF. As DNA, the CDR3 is TGTGCCAGCAGTTCGTACAGGGCGGCTAATGAAAAACTGTTTTTT.

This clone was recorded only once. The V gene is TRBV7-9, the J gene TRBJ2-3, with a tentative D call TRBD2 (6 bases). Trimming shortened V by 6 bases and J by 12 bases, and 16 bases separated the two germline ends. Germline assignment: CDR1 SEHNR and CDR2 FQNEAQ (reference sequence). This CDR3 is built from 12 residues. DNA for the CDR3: TGTGCCAGCAGTTTTAGCGGCCCATCTCAGTATTTT. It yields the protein CASSFSGPSQYF.

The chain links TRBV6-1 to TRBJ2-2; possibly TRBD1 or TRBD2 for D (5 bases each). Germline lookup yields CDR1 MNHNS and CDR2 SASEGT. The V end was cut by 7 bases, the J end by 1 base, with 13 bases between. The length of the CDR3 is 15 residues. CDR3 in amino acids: CASIQGVLNTGELFF. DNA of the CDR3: TGTGCCAGCATCCAGGGAGTCTTGAACACCGGGGAGCTGTTTTTT.

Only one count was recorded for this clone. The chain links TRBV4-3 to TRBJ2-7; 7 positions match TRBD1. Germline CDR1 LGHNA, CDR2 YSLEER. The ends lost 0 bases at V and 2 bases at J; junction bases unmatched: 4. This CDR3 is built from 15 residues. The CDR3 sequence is CASSQERDRPYEQYF. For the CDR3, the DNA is TGCGCCAGCAGCCAAGAGAGGGACAGACCCTACGAGCAGTACTTC.

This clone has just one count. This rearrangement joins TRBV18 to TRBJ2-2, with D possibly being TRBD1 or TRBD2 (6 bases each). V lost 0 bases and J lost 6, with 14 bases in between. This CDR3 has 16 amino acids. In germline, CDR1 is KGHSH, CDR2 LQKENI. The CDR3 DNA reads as TGTGCCAGCTCACCACCAAGTTTGGGGGGCTCCGGGGAGCTGTTTTTT. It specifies CASSPPSLGGSGELFF.

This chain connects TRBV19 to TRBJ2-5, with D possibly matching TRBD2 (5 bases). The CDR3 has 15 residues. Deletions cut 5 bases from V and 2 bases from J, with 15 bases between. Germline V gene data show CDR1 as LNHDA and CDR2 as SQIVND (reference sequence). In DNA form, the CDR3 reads TGTGCCAGTAGTCCCACCCGAGGGCCTCAAGAGACCCAGTACTTC. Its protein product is CASSPTRGPQETQYF.

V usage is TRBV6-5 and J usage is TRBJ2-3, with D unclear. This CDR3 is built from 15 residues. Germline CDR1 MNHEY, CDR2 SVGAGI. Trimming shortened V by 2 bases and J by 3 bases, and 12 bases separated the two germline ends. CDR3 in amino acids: CASSYGVLSTDTQYF. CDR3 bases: TGTGCCAGCAGTTACGGGGTTCTGAGTACAGATACGCAGTATTTT.

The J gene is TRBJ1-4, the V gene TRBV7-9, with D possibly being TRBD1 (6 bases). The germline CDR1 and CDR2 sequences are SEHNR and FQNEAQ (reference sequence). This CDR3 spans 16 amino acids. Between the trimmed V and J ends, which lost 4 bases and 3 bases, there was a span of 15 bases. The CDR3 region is CASSSGTRVPNEKLFF. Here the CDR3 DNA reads TGTGCCAGCAGCTCCGGGACAAGGGTACCTAATGAAAAACTGTTTTTT. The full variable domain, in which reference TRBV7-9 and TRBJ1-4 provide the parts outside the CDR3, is DTGVSQNPRHKITKRGQNVTFRCDPISEHNRLYWYRQTLGQGPEFLTYFQNEAQLEKSRLLSDRFSAERPKGSFSTLEIQRTEQGDSAMYLCASSSGTRVPNEKLFFGSGTQLSVL.

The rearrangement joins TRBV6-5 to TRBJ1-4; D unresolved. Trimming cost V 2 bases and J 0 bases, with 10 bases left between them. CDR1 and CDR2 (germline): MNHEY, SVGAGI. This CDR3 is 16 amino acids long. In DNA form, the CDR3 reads TGTGCCAGCAGTTACACGATGACATCAACTAATGAAAAACTGTTTTTT. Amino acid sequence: CASSYTMTSTNEKLFF.